One and the same sample provided the 12 T cell receptor beta chains below, sequenced in a study of patients and donors after allogeneic stem cell transplantation. Via MiXCR, TCRdb re-called the RT-PCR reads, giving one row per CDR3 protein. Among more than 850,000 distinct CDR3 sequences listed, over 15% were seen once. Sequencing was done on a sample of blood, either unsorted or a sorted T cell fraction (not recorded which). The receptor source for this set is a human donor who was either an allogeneic HSCT recipient or a stem cell or donor lymphocyte infusion donor (not recorded which). It is not recorded whose cells these are; they may come from a transplant donor.

V usage is TRBV24-1 and J usage is TRBJ2-3; D possibly corresponds to TRBD2 (5 bases). The V end lost 9 bases, the J end lost 2 bases, and 8 bases lay between the germline ends. The CDR3 consists of 12 residues. Per germline, CDR1 KGHDR and CDR2 SFDVKD. CDR3 nucleotides: TGTGCCACCGGAGGCCCCACAGATACGCAGTATTTT. It encodes CATGGPTDTQYF.

This chain joins TRBV20-1 and TRBJ2-5; D is uncertain. The CDR3 runs to 14 residues. Trimming shortened V by 5 bases and J by 5 bases, and 18 bases separated the two germline ends. The germline gives CDR1 DFQATT, CDR2 SNEGSKA (reference sequence). The CDR3 DNA reads TGCAGTGCTTCCAAAGCGTCAGGAGAGGAGACCCAGTACTTC. Residues: CSASKASGEETQYF.

This clonotype has just a few counts. The chain recombines TRBV12-3 or TRBV12-4 with TRBJ2-3; D is possibly TRBD2 (5 bases). V lost 6 bases and J lost 2, with 15 bases in between. The CDR3 consists of 15 residues. The CDR3 DNA follows: TGTGCCAGCAGCCCCTATAGCGATTTCACAGATACGCAGTATTTT. It specifies CASSPYSDFTDTQYF.

This clonotype has more than one count but fewer than ten. The chain links TRBV4-3 to TRBJ2-3; 8 nucleotides agree with TRBD2. This CDR3 is 15 amino acids long. With 3 bases clipped from V and 4 bases from J, the junction kept 6 bases outside the gene matches. Germline CDR1 LGHNA, CDR2 YSLEER. The CDR3 reads CASSQARTSSDTQYF. CDR3 sequence (DNA): TGCGCCAGCAGCCAGGCCCGGACTAGCTCAGATACGCAGTATTTT.

The rearrangement joins TRBV5-1 to TRBJ2-1; D may correspond to TRBD1 or TRBD2 (5 bases each). Looked up from germline, CDR1 is SGHRS and CDR2 is YFSETQ. The CDR3 extends over 16 amino acids. V dropped 3 bases and J dropped 6 bases, with 19 bases sitting between them. The CDR3 DNA sequence: TGCGCCAGCAGCTCCCTCCGAGGGGCGATTTTCAATGAGCAGTTCTTC. Translated, it gives CASSSLRGAIFNEQFF.

The table lists this clonotype with many counts. CDR3 residues: CASSLGDRENTGELFF. The CDR3 region has the DNA TGCGCCAGCAGCTTGGGGGACAGAGAAAACACCGGGGAGCTGTTTTTT. This chain links TRBV5-1 with TRBJ2-2; TRBD1 aligns across 7 bases. The CDR3 totals 16 residues. After removal of 0 bases from V and 2 bases from J, the junction contained 4 bases not matched to a gene. The germline V gene has CDR1 SGHRS and CDR2 YFSETQ.

The chain uses TRBV12-3 or TRBV12-4 and TRBJ1-2; no definite D call. The V end was cut by 6 bases, the J end by 8 bases, with 22 bases between. The length of the CDR3 is 15 residues. The CDR3 sequence is CASRLRVDKPGGYTF. CDR3 bases: TGTGCCAGCAGACTGAGGGTTGACAAGCCGGGGGGCTACACCTTC.

CDR3 region: CASSSFGGTGDDEQYF. Here the CDR3 DNA reads TGTGCCAGCAGCTCCTTCGGGGGGACAGGGGATGACGAGCAGTACTTC. This rearrangement joins TRBV11-2 to TRBJ2-7; the match to TRBD1 covers 10 bases. The trim removed 4 bases at V and 5 bases at J, leaving 11 bases unmatched. The CDR3 extends over 16 amino acids. Germline lookup yields CDR1 SGHAT and CDR2 FQNNGV.

The chain recombines TRBV6-1 with TRBJ2-2; TRBD1 aligns across 7 bases. After removal of 7 bases from V and 2 bases from J, the junction contained 7 bases not matched to a gene. Per the germline V gene, CDR1 is MNHNS and CDR2 is SASEGT. The CDR3 is 15 amino acids. The DNA for the CDR3 is TGTGCCAGCACCATGACAGGGTTAAACACCGGGGAGCTGTTTTTT. Protein sequence: CASTMTGLNTGELFF.

This clonotype was recorded a few times. V gene TRBV5-1 combines with J gene TRBJ1-1; 8 bases agree with TRBD1. The V and J ends lost 10 bases and 1 base, in that order; junction bases with no gene match: 9. The CDR3 has 14 residues. Per germline, CDR1 SGHRS and CDR2 YFSETQ. As DNA, the CDR3 is TGCGCCTGGAAGACAGGGGCGAAGAACACTGAAGCTTTCTTT. As protein: CAWKTGAKNTEAFF. The whole variable domain, filled in from reference TRBV5-1 and TRBJ1-1, reads KAGVTQTPRYLIKTRGQQVTLSCSPISGHRSVSWYQQTPGQGLQFLFEYFSETQRNKGNFPGRFSGRQFSNSRSEMNVSTLELGDSALYLCAWKTGAKNTEAFFGQGTRLTVV.

The chain has TRBV6-1 and TRBJ1-5; D not resolved. The germline V gene encodes CDR1 MNHNS and CDR2 SASEGT. Trimming stripped 7 bases from V and 1 base from J, with 17 bases between. This CDR3 spans 16 amino acids. CDR3 sequence reads: CASTAATGFSNQPQHF. The DNA of the CDR3 is TGTGCCAGCACAGCGGCGACGGGGTTCAGCAATCAGCCCCAGCATTTT.

This chain uses TRBV7-9 with TRBJ2-7; D may be TRBD2 (7 bases). Trimming shortened V by 0 bases and J by 6 bases, and 15 bases separated the two germline ends. Germline CDR1 and CDR2: SEHNR and FQNEAQ (reference sequence). This CDR3 spans 15 amino acids. The CDR3, as DNA: TGTGCCAGCAGCTTAGCGGGGGGGCCGAAGAGCGAGCAGTACTTC. Amino acids: CASSLAGGPKSEQYF.